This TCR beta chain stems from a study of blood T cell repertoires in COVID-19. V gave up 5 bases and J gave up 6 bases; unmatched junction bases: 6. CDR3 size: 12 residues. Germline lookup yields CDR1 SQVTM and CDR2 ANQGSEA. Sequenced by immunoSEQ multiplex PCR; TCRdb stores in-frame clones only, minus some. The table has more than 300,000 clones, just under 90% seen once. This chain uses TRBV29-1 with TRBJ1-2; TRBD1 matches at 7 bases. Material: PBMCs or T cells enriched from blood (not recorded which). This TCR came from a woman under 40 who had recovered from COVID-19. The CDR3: CSVWTGPNGYTF. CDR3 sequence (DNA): TGCAGCGTTTGGACAGGACCTAATGGCTACACCTTC.